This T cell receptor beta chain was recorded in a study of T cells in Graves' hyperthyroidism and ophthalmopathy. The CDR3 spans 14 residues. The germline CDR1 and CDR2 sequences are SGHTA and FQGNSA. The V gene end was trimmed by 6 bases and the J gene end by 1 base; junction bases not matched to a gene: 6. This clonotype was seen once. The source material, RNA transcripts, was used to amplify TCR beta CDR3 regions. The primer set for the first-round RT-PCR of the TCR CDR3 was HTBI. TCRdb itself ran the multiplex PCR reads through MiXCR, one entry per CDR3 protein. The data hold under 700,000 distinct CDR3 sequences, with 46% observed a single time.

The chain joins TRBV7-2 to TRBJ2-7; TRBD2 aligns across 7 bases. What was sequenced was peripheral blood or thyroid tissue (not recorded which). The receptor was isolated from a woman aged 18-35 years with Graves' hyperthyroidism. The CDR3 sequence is CASSRTSLSYEQYF. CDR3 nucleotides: TGTGCCAGCAGTCGGACTAGTCTTTCCTACGAGCAGTACTTC.